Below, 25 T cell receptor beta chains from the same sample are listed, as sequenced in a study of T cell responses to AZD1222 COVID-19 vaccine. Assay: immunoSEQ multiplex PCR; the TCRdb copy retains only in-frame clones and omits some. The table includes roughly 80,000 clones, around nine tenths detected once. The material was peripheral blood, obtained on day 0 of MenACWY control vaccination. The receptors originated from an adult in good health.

The CDR3 coding sequence is TGTGCCAGCAGTGGGGAGTCGCATCAGCCCCAGCATTTT. It translates to CASSGESHQPQHF. The chain carries TRBV2 and TRBJ1-5; no definite D call. Germline CDR1 and CDR2: SNHLY and FYNNEI. This CDR3 has 13 residues. Trimming shortened V by 4 bases and J by 5 bases, and 9 bases separated the two germline ends.

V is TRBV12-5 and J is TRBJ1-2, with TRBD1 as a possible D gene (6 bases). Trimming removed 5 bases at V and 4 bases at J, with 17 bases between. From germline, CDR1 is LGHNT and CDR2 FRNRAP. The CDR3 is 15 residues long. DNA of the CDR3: TGTGCTAGTGGTCCCGGACAGAACCTCCGCTATGGCTACACCTTC. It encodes CASGPGQNLRYGYTF.

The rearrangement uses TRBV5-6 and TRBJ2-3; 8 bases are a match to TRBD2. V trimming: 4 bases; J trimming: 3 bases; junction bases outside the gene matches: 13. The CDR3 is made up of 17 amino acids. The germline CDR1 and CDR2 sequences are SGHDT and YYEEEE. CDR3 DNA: TGTGCCAGCAGCGGGAAGGGAGCGGGAGCGAGGACAGATACGCAGTATTTT. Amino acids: CASSGKGAGARTDTQYF.

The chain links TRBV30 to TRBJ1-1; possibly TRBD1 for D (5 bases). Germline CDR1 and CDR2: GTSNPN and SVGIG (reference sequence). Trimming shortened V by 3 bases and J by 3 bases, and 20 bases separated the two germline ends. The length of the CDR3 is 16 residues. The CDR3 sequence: CAWRSDPGEWYTEAFF. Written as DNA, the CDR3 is TGTGCCTGGAGGAGCGATCCGGGGGAGTGGTACACTGAAGCTTTCTTT.

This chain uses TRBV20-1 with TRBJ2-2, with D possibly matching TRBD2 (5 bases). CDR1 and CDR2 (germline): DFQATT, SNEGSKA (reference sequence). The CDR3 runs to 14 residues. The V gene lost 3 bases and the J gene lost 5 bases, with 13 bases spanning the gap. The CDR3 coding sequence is TGCAGTGCTAGTATGAGCGGCCTGACCGGGGAGCTGTTTTTT. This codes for CSASMSGLTGELFF.

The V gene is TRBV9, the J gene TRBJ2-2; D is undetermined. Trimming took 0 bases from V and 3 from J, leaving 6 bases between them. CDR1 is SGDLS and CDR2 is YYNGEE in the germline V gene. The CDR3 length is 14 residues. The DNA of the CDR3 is TGTGCCAGCAGCGTAGCTACCTACACCGGGGAGCTGTTTTTT. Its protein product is CASSVATYTGELFF. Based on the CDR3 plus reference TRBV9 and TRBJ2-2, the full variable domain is DSGVTQTPKHLITATGQRVTLRCSPRSGDLSVYWYQQSLDQGLQFLIQYYNGEERAKGNILERFSAQQFPDLHSELNLSSLELGDSALYFCASSVATYTGELFFGEGSRLTVL.

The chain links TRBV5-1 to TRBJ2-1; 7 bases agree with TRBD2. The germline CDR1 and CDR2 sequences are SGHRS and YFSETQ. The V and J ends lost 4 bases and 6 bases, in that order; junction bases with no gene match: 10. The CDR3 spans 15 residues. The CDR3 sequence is CASSLAMGGINEQFF. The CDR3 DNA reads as TGCGCCAGCAGCCTCGCAATGGGGGGGATCAATGAGCAGTTCTTC.

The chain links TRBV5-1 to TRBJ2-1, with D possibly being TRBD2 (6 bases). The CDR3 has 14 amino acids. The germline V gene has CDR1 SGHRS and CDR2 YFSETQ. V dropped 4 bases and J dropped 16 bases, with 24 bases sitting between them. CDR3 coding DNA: TGCGCCAGCAGCGGAAGATTGGGACTTCAAGGAGAATTCTTC. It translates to CASSGRLGLQGEFF.

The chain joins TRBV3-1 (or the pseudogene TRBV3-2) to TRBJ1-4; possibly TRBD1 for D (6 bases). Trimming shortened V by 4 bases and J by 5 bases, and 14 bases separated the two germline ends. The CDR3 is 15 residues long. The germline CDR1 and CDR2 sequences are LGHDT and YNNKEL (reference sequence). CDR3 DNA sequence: TGTGCCAGCAGCCTGAGGGGGGTGGGGAATGAAAAACTGTTTTTT. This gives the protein CASSLRGVGNEKLFF.

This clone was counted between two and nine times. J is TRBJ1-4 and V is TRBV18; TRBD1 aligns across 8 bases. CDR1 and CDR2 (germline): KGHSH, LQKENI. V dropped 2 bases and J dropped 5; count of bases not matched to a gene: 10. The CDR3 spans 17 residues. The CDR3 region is CASSPDGSGGRNEKLFF. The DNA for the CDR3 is TGTGCCAGCTCACCAGACGGATCAGGGGGCAGAAATGAAAAACTGTTTTTT.

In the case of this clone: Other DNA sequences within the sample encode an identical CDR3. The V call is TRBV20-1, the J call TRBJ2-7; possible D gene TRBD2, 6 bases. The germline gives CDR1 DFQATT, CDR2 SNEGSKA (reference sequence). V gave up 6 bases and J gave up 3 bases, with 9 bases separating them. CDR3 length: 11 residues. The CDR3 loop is CSARGDYEQYF. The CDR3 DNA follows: TGCAGTGCCCGCGGGGACTACGAGCAGTACTTC.

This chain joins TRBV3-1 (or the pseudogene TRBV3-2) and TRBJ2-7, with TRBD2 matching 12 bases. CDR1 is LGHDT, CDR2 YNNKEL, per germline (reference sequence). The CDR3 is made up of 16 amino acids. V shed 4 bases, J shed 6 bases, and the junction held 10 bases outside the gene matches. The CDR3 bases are TGTGCCAGCAGCCGAGGAACTAGCGGGAGGATTGGCGAGCAGTACTTC. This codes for CASSRGTSGRIGEQYF.

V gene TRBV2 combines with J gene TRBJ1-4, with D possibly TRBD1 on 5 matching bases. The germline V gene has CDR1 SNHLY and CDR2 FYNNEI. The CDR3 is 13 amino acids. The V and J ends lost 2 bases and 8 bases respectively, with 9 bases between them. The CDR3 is CASSEQGDEKLFF. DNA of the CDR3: TGTGCCAGCAGTGAACAGGGAGACGAAAAACTGTTTTTT. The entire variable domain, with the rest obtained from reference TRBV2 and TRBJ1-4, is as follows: EPEVTQTPSHQVTQMGQEVILRCVPISNHLYFYWYRQILGQKVEFLVSFYNNEISEKSEIFDDQFSVERPDGSNFTLKIRSTKLEDSAMYFCASSEQGDEKLFFGSGTQLSVL.

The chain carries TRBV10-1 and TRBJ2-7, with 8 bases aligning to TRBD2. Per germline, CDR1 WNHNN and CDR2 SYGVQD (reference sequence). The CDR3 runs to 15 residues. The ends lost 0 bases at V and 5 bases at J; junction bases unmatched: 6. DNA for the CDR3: TGCGCCAGCAGTGAGTCGATGACTAGCGTCGACGAGCAGTACTTC. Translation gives CASSESMTSVDEQYF.

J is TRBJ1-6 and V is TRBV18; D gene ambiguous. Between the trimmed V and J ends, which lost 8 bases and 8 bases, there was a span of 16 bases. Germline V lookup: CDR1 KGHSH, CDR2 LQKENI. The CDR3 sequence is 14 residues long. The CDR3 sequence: CASRADVPDSPLHF. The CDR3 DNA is TGTGCCAGCCGGGCGGACGTCCCCGATTCACCCCTCCACTTT.

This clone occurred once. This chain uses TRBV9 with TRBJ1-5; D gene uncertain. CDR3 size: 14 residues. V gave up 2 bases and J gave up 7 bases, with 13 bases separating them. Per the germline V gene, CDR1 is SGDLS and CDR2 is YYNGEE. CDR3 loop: CASSVGSSEQPQHF. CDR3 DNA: TGTGCCAGCAGCGTTGGAAGCTCGGAACAGCCCCAGCATTTT.

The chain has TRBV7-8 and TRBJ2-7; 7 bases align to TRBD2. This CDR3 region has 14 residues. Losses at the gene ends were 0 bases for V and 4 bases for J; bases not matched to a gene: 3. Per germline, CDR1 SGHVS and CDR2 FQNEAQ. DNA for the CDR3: TGTGCCAGCAGCTTAGCGGGAGGGTTATACGAGCAGTACTTC. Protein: CASSLAGGLYEQYF.

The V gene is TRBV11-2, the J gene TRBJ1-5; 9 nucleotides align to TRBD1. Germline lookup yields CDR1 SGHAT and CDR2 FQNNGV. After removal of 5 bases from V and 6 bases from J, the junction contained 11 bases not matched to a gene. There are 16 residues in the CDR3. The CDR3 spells CASSADPTGGGQPQHF. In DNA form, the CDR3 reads TGTGCCAGCAGCGCTGACCCTACAGGGGGCGGTCAGCCCCAGCATTTT.

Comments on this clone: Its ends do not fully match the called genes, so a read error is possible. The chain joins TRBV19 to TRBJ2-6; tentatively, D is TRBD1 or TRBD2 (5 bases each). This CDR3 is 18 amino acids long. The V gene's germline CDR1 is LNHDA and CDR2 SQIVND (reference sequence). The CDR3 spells CASSIGTFSFFGANVLTF. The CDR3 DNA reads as TGTGCCAGTAGCATAGGGACGTTCTCTTTTTTTGGGGCCAACGTCCTGACTTTC. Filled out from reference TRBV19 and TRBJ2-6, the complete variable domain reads DGGITQSPKYLFRKEGQNVTLSCEQNLNHDAMYWYRQDPGQGLRLIYYSQIVNDFQKGDIAEGYSVSREKKESFPLTVTSAQKNPTAFYLCASSIGTFSFFGANVLTFGAGSRLTVL.

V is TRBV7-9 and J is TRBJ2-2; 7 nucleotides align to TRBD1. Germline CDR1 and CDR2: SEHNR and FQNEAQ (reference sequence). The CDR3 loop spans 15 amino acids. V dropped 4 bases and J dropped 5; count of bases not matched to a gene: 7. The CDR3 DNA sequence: TGTGCCAGCAGCTCCCGACAGGGTATGACCGGGGAGCTGTTTTTT. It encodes CASSSRQGMTGELFF. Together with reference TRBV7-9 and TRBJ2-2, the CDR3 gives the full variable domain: DTGVSQNPRHKITKRGQNVTFRCDPISEHNRLYWYRQTLGQGPEFLTYFQNEAQLEKSRLLSDRFSAERPKGSFSTLEIQRTEQGDSAMYLCASSSRQGMTGELFFGEGSRLTVL.

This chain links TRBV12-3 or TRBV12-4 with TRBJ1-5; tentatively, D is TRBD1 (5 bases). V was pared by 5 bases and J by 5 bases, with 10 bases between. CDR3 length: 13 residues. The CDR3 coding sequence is TGTGCCAGCAGTCTCCGGGGGGATCAGCCCCAGCATTTT. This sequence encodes CASSLRGDQPQHF.

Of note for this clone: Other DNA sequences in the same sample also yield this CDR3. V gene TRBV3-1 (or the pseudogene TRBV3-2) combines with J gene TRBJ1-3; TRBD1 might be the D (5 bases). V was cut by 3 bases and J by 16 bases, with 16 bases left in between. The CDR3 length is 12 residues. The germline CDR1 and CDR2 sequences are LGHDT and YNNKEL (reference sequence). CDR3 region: CASSQPPGPVYF. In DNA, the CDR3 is TGTGCCAGCAGCCAGCCTCCGGGGCCGGTGTATTTT.

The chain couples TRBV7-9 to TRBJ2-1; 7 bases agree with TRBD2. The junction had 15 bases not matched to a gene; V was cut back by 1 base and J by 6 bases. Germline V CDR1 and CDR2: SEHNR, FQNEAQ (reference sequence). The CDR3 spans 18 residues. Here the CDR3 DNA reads TGTGCCAGCAGCTTAGAGGGGCTAGCGGTTCCCGGGGGCAATGAGCAGTTCTTC. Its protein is CASSLEGLAVPGGNEQFF.

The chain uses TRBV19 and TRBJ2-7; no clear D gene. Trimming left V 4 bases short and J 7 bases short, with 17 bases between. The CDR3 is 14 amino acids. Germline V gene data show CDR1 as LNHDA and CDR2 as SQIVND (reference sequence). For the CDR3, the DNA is TGTGCCAGTAGTAGCGTGGGGTCCTCGGAAGAGCAGTACTTC. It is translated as CASSSVGSSEEQYF.

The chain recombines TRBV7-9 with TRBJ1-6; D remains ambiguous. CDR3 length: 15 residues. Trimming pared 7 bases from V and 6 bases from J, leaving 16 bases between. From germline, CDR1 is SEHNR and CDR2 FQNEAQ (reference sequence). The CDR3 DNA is TGTGCCAGCATCGAGCAGGCCGACTTTAATTCACCCCTCCACTTT. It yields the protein CASIEQADFNSPLHF.